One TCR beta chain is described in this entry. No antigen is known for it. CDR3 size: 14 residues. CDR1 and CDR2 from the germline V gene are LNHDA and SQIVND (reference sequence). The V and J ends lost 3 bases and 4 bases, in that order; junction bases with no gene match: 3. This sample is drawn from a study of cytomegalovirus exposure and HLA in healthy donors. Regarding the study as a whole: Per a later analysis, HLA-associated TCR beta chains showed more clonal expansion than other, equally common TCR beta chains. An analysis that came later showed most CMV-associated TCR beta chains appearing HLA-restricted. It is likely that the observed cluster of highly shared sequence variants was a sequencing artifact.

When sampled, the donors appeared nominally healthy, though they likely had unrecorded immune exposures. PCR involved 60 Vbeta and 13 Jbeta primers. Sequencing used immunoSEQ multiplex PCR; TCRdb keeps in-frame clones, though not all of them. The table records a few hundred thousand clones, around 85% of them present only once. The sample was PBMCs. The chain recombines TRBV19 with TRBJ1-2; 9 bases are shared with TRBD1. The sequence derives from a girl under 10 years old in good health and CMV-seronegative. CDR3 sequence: CASSITGGGYGYTF. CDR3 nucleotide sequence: TGTGCCAGTAGTATTACAGGGGGCGGCTATGGCTACACCTTC.